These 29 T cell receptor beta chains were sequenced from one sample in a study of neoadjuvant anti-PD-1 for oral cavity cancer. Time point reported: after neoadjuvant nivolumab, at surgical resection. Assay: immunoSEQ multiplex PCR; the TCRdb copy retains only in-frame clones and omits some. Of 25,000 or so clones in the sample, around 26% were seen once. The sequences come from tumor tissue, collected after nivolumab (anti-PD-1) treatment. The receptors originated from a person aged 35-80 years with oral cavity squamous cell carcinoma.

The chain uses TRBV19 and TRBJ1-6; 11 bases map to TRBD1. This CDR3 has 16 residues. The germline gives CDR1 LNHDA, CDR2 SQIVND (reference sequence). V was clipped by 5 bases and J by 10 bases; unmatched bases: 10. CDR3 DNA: TGTGCCAGTAGTTTCGGGACAGGGGGAATTGGATCACCCCTCCACTTT. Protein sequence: CASSFGTGGIGSPLHF. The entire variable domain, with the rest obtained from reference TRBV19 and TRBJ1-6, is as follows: DGGITQSPKYLFRKEGQNVTLSCEQNLNHDAMYWYRQDPGQGLRLIYYSQIVNDFQKGDIAEGYSVSREKKESFPLTVTSAQKNPTAFYLCASSFGTGGIGSPLHFGNGTRLTVT.

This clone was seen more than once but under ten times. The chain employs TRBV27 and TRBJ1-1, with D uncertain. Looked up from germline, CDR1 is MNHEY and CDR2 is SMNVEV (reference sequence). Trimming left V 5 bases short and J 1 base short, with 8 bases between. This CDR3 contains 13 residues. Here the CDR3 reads CASSLTPNTEAFF. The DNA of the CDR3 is TGTGCCAGCAGTCTAACACCGAACACTGAAGCTTTCTTT.

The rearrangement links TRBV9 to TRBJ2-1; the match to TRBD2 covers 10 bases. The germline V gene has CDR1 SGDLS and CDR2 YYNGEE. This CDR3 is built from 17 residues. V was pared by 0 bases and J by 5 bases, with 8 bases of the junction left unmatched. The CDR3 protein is CASSVGLRAGGDNEQFF. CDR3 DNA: TGTGCCAGCAGCGTAGGATTGAGAGCGGGGGGGGACAATGAGCAGTTCTTC.

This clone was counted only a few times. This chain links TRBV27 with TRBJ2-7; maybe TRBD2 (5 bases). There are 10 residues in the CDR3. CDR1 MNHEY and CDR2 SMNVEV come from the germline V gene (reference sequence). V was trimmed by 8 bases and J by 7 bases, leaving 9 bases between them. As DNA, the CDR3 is TGTGCCAGCGGTACGGGGGAGCAGTACTTC. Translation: CASGTGEQYF.

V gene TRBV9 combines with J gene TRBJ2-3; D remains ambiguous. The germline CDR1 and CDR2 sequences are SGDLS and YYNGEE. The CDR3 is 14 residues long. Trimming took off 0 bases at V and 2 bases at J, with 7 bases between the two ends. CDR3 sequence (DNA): TGTGCCAGCAGCGTAGTTGAATTCACAGATACGCAGTATTTT. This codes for CASSVVEFTDTQYF.

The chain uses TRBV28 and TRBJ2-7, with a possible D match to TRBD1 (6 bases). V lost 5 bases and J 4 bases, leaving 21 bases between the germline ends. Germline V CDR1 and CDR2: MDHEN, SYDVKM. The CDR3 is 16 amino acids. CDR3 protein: CASSPSSHRTVYEQYF. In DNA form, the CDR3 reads TGTGCCAGCAGTCCCTCGTCACACAGGACAGTATACGAGCAGTACTTC.

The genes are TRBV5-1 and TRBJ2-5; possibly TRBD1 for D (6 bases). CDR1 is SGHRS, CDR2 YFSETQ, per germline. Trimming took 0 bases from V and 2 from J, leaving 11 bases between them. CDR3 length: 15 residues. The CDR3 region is CASSLVVGTQETQYF. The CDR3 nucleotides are TGCGCCAGCAGCTTGGTTGTGGGGACACAAGAGACCCAGTACTTC.

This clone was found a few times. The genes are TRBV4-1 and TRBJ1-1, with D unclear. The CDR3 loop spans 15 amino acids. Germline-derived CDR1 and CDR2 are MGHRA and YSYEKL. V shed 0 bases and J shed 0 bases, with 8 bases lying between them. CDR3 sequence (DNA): TGCGCCAGCAGCCAAGAGGGATCTTTGAACACTGAAGCTTTCTTT. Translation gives CASSQEGSLNTEAFF.

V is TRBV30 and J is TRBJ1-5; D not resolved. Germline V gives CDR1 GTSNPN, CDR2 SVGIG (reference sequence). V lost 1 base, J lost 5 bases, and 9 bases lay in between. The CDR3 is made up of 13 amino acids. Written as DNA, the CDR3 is TGTGCCTGGAGTGCCCTGTCCGATCAGCCCCAGCATTTT. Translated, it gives CAWSALSDQPQHF.

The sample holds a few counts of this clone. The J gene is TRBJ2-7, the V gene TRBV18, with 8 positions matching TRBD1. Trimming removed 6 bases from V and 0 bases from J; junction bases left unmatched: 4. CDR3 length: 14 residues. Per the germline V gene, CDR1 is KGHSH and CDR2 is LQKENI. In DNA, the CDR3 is TGTGCCAGCTCGGGGACAGGATCCTCCTACGAGCAGTACTTC. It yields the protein CASSGTGSSYEQYF.

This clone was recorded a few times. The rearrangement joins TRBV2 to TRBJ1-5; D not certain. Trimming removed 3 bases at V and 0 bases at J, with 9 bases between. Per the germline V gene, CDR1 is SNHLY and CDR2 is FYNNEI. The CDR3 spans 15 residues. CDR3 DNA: TGTGCCAGCAGTGATGGGAAATCTAGCAATCAGCCCCAGCATTTT. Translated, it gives CASSDGKSSNQPQHF. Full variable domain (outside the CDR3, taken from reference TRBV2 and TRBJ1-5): EPEVTQTPSHQVTQMGQEVILRCVPISNHLYFYWYRQILGQKVEFLVSFYNNEISEKSEIFDDQFSVERPDGSNFTLKIRSTKLEDSAMYFCASSDGKSSNQPQHFGDGTRLSIL.

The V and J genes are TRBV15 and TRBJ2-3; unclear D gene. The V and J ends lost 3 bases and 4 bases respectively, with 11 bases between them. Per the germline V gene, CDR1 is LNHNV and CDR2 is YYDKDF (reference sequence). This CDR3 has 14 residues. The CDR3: CATSRPGSADTQYF. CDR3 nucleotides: TGTGCCACCAGCAGGCCCGGCAGCGCAGATACGCAGTATTTT. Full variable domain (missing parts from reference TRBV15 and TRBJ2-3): DAMVIQNPRYQVTQFGKPVTLSCSQTLNHNVMYWYQQKSSQAPKLLFHYYDKDFNNEADTPDNFQSRRPNTSFCFLDIRSPGLGDTAMYLCATSRPGSADTQYFGPGTRLTVL.

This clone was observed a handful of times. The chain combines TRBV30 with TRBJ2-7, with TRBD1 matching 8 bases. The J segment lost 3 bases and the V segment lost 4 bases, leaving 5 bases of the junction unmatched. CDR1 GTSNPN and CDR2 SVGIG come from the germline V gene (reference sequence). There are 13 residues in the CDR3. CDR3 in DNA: TGTGCCTGGACAGGGGGCGCAATCTACGAGCAGTACTTC. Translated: CAWTGGAIYEQYF.

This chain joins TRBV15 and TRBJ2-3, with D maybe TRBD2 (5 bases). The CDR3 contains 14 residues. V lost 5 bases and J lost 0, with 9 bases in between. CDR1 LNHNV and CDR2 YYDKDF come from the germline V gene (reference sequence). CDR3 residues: CATSAGVSTDTQYF. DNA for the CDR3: TGTGCCACCAGCGCCGGGGTTAGCACAGATACGCAGTATTTT.

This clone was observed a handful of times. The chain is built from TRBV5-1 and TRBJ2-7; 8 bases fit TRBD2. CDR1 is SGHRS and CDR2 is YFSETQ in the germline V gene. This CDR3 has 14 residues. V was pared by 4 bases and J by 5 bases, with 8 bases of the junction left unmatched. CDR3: CASSPGLASDEQYF. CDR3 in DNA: TGCGCCAGCAGCCCCGGACTAGCCTCAGACGAGCAGTACTTC.

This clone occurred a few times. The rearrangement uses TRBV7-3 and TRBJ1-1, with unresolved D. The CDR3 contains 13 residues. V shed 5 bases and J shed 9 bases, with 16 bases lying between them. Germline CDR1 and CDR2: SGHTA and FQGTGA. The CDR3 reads CASSALRETKAFF. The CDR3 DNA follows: TGTGCCAGCAGCGCATTAAGGGAAACAAAAGCTTTCTTT.

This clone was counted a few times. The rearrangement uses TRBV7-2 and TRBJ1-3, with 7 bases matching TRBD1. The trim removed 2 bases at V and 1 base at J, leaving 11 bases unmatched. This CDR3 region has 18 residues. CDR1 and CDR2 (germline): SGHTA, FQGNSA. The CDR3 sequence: CASSLKGVQGLSGNTIYF. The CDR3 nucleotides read TGTGCCAGCAGCTTAAAAGGTGTACAGGGGCTATCTGGAAACACCATATATTTT.

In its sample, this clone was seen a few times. The CDR3 is CASSDYLNTEAFF. The CDR3 nucleotides are TGTGCCAGCAGTGACTATCTTAACACTGAAGCTTTCTTT. The chain has TRBV6-4 and TRBJ1-1; D is undetermined. V dropped 1 base and J dropped 2 bases, with 5 bases sitting between them. Per the germline V gene, CDR1 is MRHNA and CDR2 is SNTAGT. There are 13 residues in the CDR3.

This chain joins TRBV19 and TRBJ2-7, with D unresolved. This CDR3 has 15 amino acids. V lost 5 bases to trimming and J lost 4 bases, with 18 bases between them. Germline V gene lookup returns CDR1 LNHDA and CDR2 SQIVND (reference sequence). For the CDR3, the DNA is TGTGCCAGTAGTGCCACCTCCAACTCGGGTTACGAGCAGTACTTC. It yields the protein CASSATSNSGYEQYF.

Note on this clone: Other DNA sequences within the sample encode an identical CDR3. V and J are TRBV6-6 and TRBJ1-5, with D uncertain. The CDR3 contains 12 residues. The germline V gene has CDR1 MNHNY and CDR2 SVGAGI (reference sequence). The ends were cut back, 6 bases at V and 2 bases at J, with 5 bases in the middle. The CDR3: CASREGNQPQHF. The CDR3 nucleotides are TGTGCCAGCAGGGAGGGCAATCAGCCCCAGCATTTT.

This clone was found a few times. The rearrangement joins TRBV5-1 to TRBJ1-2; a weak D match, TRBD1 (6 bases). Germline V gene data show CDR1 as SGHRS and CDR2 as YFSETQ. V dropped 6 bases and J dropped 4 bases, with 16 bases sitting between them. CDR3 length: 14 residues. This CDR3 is CASKGGAITYGYTF. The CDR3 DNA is TGCGCCAGCAAGGGGGGGGCGATTACCTATGGCTACACCTTC.

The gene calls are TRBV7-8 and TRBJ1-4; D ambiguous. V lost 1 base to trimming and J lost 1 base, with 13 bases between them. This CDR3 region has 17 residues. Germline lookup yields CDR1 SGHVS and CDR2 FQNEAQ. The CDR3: CASSLVYGFKTNEKLFF. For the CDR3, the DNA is TGTGCCAGCAGCTTAGTGTACGGCTTTAAAACTAATGAAAAACTGTTTTTT.

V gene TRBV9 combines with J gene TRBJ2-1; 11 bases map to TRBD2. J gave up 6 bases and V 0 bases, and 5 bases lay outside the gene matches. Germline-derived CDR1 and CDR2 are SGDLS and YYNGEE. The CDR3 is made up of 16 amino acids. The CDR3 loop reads CASSVEDGTSGNEQFF. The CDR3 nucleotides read TGTGCCAGCAGCGTAGAGGACGGGACTAGCGGCAATGAGCAGTTCTTC.

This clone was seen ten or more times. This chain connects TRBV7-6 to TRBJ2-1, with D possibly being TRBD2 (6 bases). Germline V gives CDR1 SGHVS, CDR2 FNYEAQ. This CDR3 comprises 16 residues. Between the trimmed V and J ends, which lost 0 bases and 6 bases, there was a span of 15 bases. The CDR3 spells CASSLATSSGFNEQFF. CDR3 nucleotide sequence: TGTGCCAGCAGCTTAGCCACATCAAGCGGGTTCAATGAGCAGTTCTTC.

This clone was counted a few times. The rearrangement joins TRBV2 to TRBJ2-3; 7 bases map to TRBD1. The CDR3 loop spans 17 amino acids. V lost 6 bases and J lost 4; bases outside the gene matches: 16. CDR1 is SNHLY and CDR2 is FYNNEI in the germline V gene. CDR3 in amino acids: CASRENWDSKSSDTQYF. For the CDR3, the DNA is TGTGCCAGCAGGGAAAATTGGGACAGTAAGTCTTCAGATACGCAGTATTTT.

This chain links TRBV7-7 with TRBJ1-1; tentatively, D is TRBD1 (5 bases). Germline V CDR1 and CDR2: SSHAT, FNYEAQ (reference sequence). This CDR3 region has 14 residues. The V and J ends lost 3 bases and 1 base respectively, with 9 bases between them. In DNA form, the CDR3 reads TGTGCCAGCAGCTTGGTCGGGGGGAACACTGAAGCTTTCTTT. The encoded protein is CASSLVGGNTEAFF.

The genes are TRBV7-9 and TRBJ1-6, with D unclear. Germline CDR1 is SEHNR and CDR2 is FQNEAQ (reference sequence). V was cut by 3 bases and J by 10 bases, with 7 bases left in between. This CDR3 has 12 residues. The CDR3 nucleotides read TGTGCCAGCAGCTTTTCCGGATCACCCCTCCACTTT. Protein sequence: CASSFSGSPLHF.

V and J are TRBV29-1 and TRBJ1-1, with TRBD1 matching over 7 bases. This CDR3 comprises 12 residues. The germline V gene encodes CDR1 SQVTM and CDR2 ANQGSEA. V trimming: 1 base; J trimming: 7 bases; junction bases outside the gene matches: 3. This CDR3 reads CSVEGGGVEAFF. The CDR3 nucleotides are TGCAGCGTTGAAGGAGGGGGCGTTGAAGCTTTCTTT.

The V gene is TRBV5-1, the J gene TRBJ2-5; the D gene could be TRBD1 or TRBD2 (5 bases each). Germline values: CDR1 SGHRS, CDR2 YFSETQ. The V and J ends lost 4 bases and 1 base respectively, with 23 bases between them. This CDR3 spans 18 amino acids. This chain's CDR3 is CASSANPTWGTLQETQYF. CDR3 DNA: TGCGCCAGCAGCGCAAACCCCACGTGGGGGACCCTCCAAGAGACCCAGTACTTC.